The rows below give T cell receptor beta chains drawn from one sample of a study of response to subunit inactivated influenza vaccine. TCRdb passed the RT-PCR reads through MiXCR, listing each CDR3 protein once. Of 540,000 or so distinct CDR3 sequences listed, roughly 13% are singletons. The sequencing used PBMCs from blood, collected roughly 46 days after vaccination. The receptor source for this set is a man aged 50 or older who received an inactivated influenza vaccine. The CDR3 runs from the conserved cysteine through the conserved F or W. D genes are given only for firm matches. Rows may omit the clone size; those that give it use once, few, many or a size class.

clone_size	v_call	d_call	j_call	cdr3_nt	cdr3_aa
-	TRBV27	-	TRBJ2-3	TGTGCCAGCATCCTGGGGGATACGCAGTATTTT	CASILGDTQYF
many	TRBV7-8	TRBD1	TRBJ2-3	TGTGCCAGCAGCTTACACGGGGGACAGGAGTTCACAGATACGCAGTATTTT	CASSLHGGQEFTDTQYF
few	TRBV19	-	TRBJ1-2	TGTGCCAGTAGTACATCTGGCTATGGCTACACCTTC	CASSTSGYGYTF
few	TRBV14	-	TRBJ1-4	TGTGCCAGCAGCCAATTCGCAGGGGATCTTGAAAAACTGTTTTTT	CASSQFAGDLEKLFF
few	TRBV6-2/TRBV6-3	-	TRBJ2-7	TGTGCCAGCAGTTTCCACCGGGGCAGGGCTAGAGCCTACGAGCAGTACTTC	CASSFHRGRARAYEQYF
few	TRBV7-8	TRBD1	TRBJ1-2	TGTGCCAGCAGCTTAGGGGGACAGGGAGTGGGTGGCTACACCTTC	CASSLGGQGVGGYTF
few	TRBV20-1	-	TRBJ1-2	TGCAGTGCCTCCACGGGGGACCCCGGGGGCTATGGCTACACCTTC	CSASTGDPGGYGYTF
-	TRBV7-6	TRBD1	TRBJ2-2	TGTGCCAGCAGCTTCATGACAGGGGAAATTAGCACCGGGGAGCTGTTTTTT	CASSFMTGEISTGELFF
few	TRBV10-2	TRBD1	TRBJ1-2	TGCGCCAGCAGTGAGGAAGGGACAGGAGCTAACTATGGCTACACCTTC	CASSEEGTGANYGYTF
few	TRBV7-2	TRBD1	TRBJ1-5	TGTGCCAGCAGCCCGGGCACATGGGACAGGGAATATCAGCCCCAGCATTTT	CASSPGTWDREYQPQHF
-	TRBV2	TRBD2	TRBJ2-3	TGTGCCAGCAGGGGAGGGAGCGGAGGCACAGATACGCAGTATTTT	CASRGGSGGTDTQYF
many	TRBV6-4	-	TRBJ2-2	TGTGCCAGCAGTGACTCGGCAGGACGAGGGGAGCTGTTTTTT	CASSDSAGRGELFF
many	TRBV6-1	-	TRBJ2-4	TGTGCCATCAGTGAAACGATACCCGTGCTGGACAAAAACATTCAGTACTTC	CAISETIPVLDKNIQYF
once	TRBV15	-	TRBJ2-7	TGTGCCACCAGCAGCGTAAGACAGAACTACGAGCAGTACTTC	CATSSVRQNYEQYF
many	TRBV5-1	TRBD2	TRBJ2-7	TGCGCCAGCAGTCTCGGGGGGAGTGGGCCGTCCTCCGAGCAGTACTTC	CASSLGGSGPSSEQYF
-	TRBV7-9	TRBD1	TRBJ2-7	TGTGCCAGCAGCCCAGCTAGGACAGGGTCGTCCTACGAGCAGTACTTC	CASSPARTGSSYEQYF
few	TRBV4-2	TRBD2	TRBJ2-1	TGTGCCAGCCAAGATTCGGGACTAGCGGGATCCTACAATGAGCAGTTCTTC	CASQDSGLAGSYNEQFF
few	TRBV3-1	TRBD1	TRBJ1-2	TGTGCCAGCAGCCCAAAGGGACAGACCATCTATGGCTACACCTTC	CASSPKGQTIYGYTF
few	TRBV5-6	TRBD1	TRBJ2-2	TGTGCCAGCAGCTTGCAGGGGGAAAGGAACACCGGGGAGCTGTTTTTT	CASSLQGERNTGELFF
-	TRBV28	-	TRBJ2-2	TGTGCCAGCAGACCAGCCAGGGACCTGTTGAACACCGGGGAGCTGTTTTTT	CASRPARDLLNTGELFF
many	TRBV6-5	-	TRBJ1-6	TGTGCCAGCAGTTACGACTGGTCAAATTCACCCCTCCACTTT	CASSYDWSNSPLHF
-	TRBV15	-	TRBJ2-5	TGTGCCACCAGCAGAGACAATTGGCAAGAGACCCAGTACTTC	CATSRDNWQETQYF
many	TRBV10-3	TRBD1	TRBJ2-5	TGTGCCATCAGGTCGGCGGGACAGGGGACTAGGAGCCAGTACTTC	CAIRSAGQGTRSQYF
few	TRBV6-2/TRBV6-3	TRBD1	TRBJ1-5	TGTGCCAGCAGTTCCCTCACGGACAGGAGCAATCAGCCCCAGCATTTT	CASSSLTDRSNQPQHF
-	TRBV3-1	-	TRBJ2-2	TGTGCCAGCAGCCACCCATTGCAGCGGGCGAACACCGGGGAGCTGTTTTTT	CASSHPLQRANTGELFF
-	TRBV5-1	TRBD2	TRBJ2-3	TGCGCCAGCAGCTTAAGCGGGGGGCACAGCACAGATACGCAGTATTTT	CASSLSGGHSTDTQYF
-	TRBV24-1	TRBD2	TRBJ2-2	TGTGCCACCAGTGAGAGGGTAGCGGGTGAAACCGGGGAGCTGTTTTTT	CATSERVAGETGELFF
few	TRBV10-3	TRBD1	TRBJ2-2	TGTGCCATCAGTGCCACCTCCGGGACAGGGGTTTCCGGGGAGCTGTTTTTT	CAISATSGTGVSGELFF
few	TRBV6-2/TRBV6-3	-	TRBJ2-7	TGTGCCAGCAGTTACCTTTTGCGGGGAGCCCTCTACGAGCAGTACTTC	CASSYLLRGALYEQYF
few	TRBV7-9	TRBD2	TRBJ2-3	TGTGCCAGCAGAGGGACTAGCGGGAGTCCGGCAGATACGCAGTATTTT	CASRGTSGSPADTQYF
few	TRBV7-8	TRBD2	TRBJ2-3	TGTGCCAGCAGCTTAGCGATTGGGACTAGCGCCGGAGATACGCAGTATTTT	CASSLAIGTSAGDTQYF
-	TRBV4-1	TRBD2	TRBJ2-1	TGCGCCAGCAGCCAAATAGGGGTTAACCGGGGGGGACTACACAATGAGCAGTTCTTC	CASSQIGVNRGGLHNEQFF
-	TRBV5-1	-	TRBJ2-6	TGCGCCAGCAGCATTCTGCCGGGGTCTGGGGCCAACGTCCTGACTTTC	CASSILPGSGANVLTF
many	TRBV9	TRBD2	TRBJ2-3	TGTGCCAGCAGCGTTGGGACTAGCTCCACAGATACGCAGTATTTT	CASSVGTSSTDTQYF
-	TRBV4-1	-	TRBJ2-5	TGCGCCAGCAGCCAAGTTAACCAAGAGACCCAGTACTTC	CASSQVNQETQYF
-	TRBV15	-	TRBJ1-4	TGTGCCACCAGCAGAGACGGAGCTTCTGGGGAAAAACTGTTTTTT	CATSRDGASGEKLFF
few	TRBV7-2	TRBD2	TRBJ2-3	TGTGCCAGCAGCTTAGCCCGGACTAGCTCGGATACGCAGTATTTT	CASSLARTSSDTQYF
few	TRBV12-3/TRBV12-4	-	TRBJ2-2	TGTGCCAGCACCCAGTCACCCGGCGGGGAGCTGTTTTTT	CASTQSPGGELFF
few	TRBV29-1	-	TRBJ2-1	TGCAGCGTAGATCGCAACCCGGGGCTCGGAGTCAATGAGCAGTTCTTC	CSVDRNPGLGVNEQFF
few	TRBV5-1	TRBD1	TRBJ2-2	TGCGCCAGCAGCAAAGAAACAGGGGTGAACACCGGGGAGCTGTTTTTT	CASSKETGVNTGELFF
-	TRBV5-6	TRBD1	TRBJ2-7	TGTGCCAGCAGCTTGGTCGAGGGGGCCAGATACGAGCAGTACTTC	CASSLVEGARYEQYF
once	TRBV18	TRBD2	TRBJ2-1	TGTGCCAGCTCACGACCCGTTCTGGGACTAGCGGGACGCAATGAGCAGTTCTTC	CASSRPVLGLAGRNEQFF
few	TRBV5-6	-	TRBJ2-7	TGTGCCAGCAGCTTGTTTCTCTTGATGACCTACGAGCAGTACTTC	CASSLFLLMTYEQYF
-	TRBV6-5	-	TRBJ1-1	TGTGCCAGCAGTTACGAACAGAGATCGAACACTGAAGCTTTCTTT	CASSYEQRSNTEAFF